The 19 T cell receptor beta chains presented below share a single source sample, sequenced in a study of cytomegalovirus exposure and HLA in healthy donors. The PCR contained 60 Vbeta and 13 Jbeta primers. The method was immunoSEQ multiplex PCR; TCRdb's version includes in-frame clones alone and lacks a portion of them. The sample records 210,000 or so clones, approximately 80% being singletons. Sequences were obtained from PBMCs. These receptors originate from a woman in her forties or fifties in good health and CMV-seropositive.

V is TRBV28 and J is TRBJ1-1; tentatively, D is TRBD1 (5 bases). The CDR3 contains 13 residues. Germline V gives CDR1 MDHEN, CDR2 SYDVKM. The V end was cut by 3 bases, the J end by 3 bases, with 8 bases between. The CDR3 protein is CASSLGGDTEAFF. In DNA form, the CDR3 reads TGTGCCAGCAGTTTGGGGGGGGACACTGAAGCTTTCTTT.

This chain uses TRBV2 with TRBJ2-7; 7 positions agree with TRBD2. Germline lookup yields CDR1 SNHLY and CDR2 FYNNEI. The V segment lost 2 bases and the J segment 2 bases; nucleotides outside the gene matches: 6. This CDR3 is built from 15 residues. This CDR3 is CASSELGGTTYEQYF. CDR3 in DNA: TGTGCCAGCAGTGAACTGGGGGGGACGACCTACGAGCAGTACTTC.

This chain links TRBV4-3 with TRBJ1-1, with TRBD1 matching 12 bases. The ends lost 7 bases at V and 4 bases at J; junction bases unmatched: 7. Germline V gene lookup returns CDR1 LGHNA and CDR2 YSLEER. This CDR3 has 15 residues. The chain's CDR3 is CASKPGTGGFTEAFF. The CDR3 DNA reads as TGCGCCAGCAAACCCGGGACAGGGGGCTTCACTGAAGCTTTCTTT.

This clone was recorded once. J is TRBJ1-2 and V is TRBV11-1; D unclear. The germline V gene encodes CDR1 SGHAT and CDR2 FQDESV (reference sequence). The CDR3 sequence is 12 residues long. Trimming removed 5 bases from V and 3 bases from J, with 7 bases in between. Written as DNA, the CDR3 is TGTGCCAGCAGCGTAGGGCACTATGGCTACACCTTC. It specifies CASSVGHYGYTF.

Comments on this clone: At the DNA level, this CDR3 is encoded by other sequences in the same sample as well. The CDR3 DNA sequence: TGTGCCAGCAGTTCCAACAGCTATAATCAGCCCCAGCATTTT. Encoded protein: CASSSNSYNQPQHF. The chain links TRBV28 to TRBJ1-5; no firm D call. The CDR3 has 14 residues. V lost 4 bases and J lost 4, with 11 bases in between. Looked up from germline, CDR1 is MDHEN and CDR2 is SYDVKM.

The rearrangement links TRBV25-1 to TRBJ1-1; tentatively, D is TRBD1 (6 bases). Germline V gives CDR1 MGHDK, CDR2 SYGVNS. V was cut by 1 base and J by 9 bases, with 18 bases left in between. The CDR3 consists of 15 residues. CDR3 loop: CASSEWGTGLRKAFF. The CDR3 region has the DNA TGTGCCAGCAGTGAATGGGGTACAGGGTTGCGGAAAGCTTTCTTT. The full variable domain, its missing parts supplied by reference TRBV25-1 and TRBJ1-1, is EADIYQTPRYLVIGTGKKITLECSQTMGHDKMYWYQQDPGMELHLIHYSYGVNSTEKGDLSSESTVSRIRTEHFPLTLESARPSHTSQYLCASSEWGTGLRKAFFGQGTRLTVV.

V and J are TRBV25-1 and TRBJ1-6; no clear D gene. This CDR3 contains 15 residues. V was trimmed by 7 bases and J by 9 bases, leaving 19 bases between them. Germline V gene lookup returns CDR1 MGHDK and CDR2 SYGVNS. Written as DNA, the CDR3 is TGTGCCAGCACCCCTGGTTGGCAGCGTTCTTCACCCCTCCACTTT. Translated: CASTPGWQRSSPLHF.

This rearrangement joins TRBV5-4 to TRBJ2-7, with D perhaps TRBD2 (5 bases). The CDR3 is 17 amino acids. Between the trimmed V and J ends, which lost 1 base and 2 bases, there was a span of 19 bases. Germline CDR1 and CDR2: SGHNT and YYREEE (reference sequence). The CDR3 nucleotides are TGTGCCAGCAGCTTGAGGACTCGTCTGACGGTCCCCTACGAGCAGTACTTC. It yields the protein CASSLRTRLTVPYEQYF.

CDR3 region: CASRPGQGYEQYF. The CDR3, as DNA: TGTGCCAGCAGACCGGGACAGGGCTACGAGCAGTACTTC. V usage is TRBV6-1 and J usage is TRBJ2-7; 9 bases agree with TRBD1. Germline V gene sequence: CDR1 MNHNS, CDR2 SASEGT. The CDR3 is 13 amino acids. J was trimmed by 3 bases and V by 6 bases; bases with no gene match: 3.

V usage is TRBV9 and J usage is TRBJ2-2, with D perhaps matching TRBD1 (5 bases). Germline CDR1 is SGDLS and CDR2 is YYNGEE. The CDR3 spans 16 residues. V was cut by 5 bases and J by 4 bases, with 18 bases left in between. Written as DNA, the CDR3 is TGTGCCAGCAGTAGTGGGGCACCACGAAGCACCGGGGAGCTGTTTTTT. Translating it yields CASSSGAPRSTGELFF.

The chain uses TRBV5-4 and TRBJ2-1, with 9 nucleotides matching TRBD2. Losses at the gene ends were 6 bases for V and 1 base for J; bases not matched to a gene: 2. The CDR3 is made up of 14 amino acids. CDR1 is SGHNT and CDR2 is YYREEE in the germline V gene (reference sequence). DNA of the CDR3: TGTGCCAGCATGCGGGGGGGATCCTACAATGAGCAGTTCTTC. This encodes CASMRGGSYNEQFF.

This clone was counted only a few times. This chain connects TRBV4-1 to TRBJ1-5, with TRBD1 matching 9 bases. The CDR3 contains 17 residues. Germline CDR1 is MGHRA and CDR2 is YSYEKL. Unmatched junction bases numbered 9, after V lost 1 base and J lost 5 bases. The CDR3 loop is CASSQGLQGAGDQPQHF. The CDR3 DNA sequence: TGCGCCAGCAGCCAAGGATTACAGGGGGCAGGGGATCAGCCCCAGCATTTT.

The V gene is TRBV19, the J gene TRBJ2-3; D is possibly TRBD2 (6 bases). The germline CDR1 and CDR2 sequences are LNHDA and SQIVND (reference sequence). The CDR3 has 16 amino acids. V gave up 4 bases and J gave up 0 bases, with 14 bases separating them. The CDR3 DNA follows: TGTGCCAGTAGTAGGGCCGGGACTTCTAGCACAGATACGCAGTATTTT. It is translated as CASSRAGTSSTDTQYF.

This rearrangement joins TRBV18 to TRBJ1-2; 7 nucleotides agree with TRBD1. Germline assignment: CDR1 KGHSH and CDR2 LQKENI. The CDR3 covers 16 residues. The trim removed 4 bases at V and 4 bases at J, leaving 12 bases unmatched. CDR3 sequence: CASSQKSGTATYGYTF. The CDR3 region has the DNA TGTGCCAGCTCACAGAAGTCCGGGACAGCTACCTATGGCTACACCTTC.

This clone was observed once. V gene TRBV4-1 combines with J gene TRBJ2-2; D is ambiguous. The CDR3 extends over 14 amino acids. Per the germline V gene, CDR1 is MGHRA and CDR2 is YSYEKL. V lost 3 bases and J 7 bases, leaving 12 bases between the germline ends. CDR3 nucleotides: TGCGCCAGCAGCCACCTAACAACGGGCGGGGAGCTGTTTTTT. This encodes CASSHLTTGGELFF.

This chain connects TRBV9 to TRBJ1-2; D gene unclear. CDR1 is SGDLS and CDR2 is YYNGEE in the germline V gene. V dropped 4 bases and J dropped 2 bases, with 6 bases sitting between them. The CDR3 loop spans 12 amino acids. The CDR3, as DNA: TGTGCCAGCAGCTCCGGGAACTATGGCTACACCTTC. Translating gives CASSSGNYGYTF.

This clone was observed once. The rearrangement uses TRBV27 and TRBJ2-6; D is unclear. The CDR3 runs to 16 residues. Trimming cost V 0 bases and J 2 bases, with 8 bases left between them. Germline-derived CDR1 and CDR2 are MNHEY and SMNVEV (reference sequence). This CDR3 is CASSLSLGAGANVLTF. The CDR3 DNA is TGTGCCAGCAGTTTATCGCTAGGAGCTGGGGCCAACGTCCTGACTTTC.

As DNA, the CDR3 is TGTGCCTGGAGTGTAACAAGCGGGGCCGGGGAGCTGTTTTTT. It specifies CAWSVTSGAGELFF. The chain has TRBV30 and TRBJ2-2; 7 bases align to TRBD2. V was pared by 0 bases and J by 6 bases, with 4 bases of the junction left unmatched. Germline-derived CDR1 and CDR2 are GTSNPN and SVGIG (reference sequence). The CDR3 loop spans 14 amino acids.

The CDR3 sequence: CASSTRLDSNQPQHF. The CDR3 DNA sequence: TGTGCCAGCAGCACTCGACTCGATAGCAATCAGCCCCAGCATTTT. V is TRBV21-1 and J is TRBJ1-5. TRBV21-1 is noted as a pseudogene. This CDR3 contains 15 residues.